The TCR beta chain under discussion was sequenced for a study of a mutant IDH1 vaccine in newly diagnosed glioma. Study context: First vaccine doses came 4-6 weeks after radiotherapy alone, or with temozolomide cycles. Visits V12 and V13 fell at weeks 35 and 47, respectively.

Stated time point: week 35, safety follow-up. Vaccination used 300 ug of mutant IDH1 20-mer peptide per dose, with topical imiquimod. Regarding this clone: Its matching antigen is unknown.

Profiled with immunoSEQ multiplex PCR; TCRdb holds only in-frame clones, not every one. The sample lists fewer than 45,000 clones; approximately 90% were seen once. This CDR3 spans 13 amino acids. CDR1 and CDR2 from the germline V gene are SGDLS and YYNGEE. V was pared by 3 bases and J by 0 bases, with 6 bases between. The sequence derives from a man between 35 and 55 years old with glioma. This rearrangement joins TRBV9 to TRBJ1-2; no clear D gene. Material: PBMCs, obtained from a glioma patient whose treatment included an IDH1 peptide vaccine. CDR3 nucleotides: TGTGCCAGCAGCGCGACGGCTAACTATGGCTACACCTTC. Amino acids: CASSATANYGYTF.